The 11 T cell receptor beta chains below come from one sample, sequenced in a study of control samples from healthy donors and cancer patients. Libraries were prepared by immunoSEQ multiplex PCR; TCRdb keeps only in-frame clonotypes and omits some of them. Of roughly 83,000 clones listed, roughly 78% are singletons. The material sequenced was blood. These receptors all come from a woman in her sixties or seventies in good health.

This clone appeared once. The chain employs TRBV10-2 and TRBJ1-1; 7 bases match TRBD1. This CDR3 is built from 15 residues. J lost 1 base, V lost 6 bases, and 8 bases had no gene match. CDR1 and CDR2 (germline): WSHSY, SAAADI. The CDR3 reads CASSEAGGRNTEAFF. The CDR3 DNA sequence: TGCGCCAGCAGCGAGGCAGGGGGGCGGAACACTGAAGCTTTCTTT.

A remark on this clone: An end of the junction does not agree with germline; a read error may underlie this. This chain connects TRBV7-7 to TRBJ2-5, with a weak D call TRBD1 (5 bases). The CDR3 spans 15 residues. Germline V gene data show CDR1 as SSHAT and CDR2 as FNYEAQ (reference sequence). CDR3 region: CASSPSRGTEETQYF. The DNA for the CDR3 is TGTGCTAGCAGCCCAAGTAGGGGTACGGAAGAGACCCAGTACTTC.

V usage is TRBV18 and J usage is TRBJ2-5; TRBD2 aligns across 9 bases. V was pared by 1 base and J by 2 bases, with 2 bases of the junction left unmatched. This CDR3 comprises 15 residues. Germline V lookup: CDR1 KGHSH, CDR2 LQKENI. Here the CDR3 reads CASSPLAGEQETQYF. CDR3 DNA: TGTGCCAGCTCACCACTAGCGGGGGAACAAGAGACCCAGTACTTC.

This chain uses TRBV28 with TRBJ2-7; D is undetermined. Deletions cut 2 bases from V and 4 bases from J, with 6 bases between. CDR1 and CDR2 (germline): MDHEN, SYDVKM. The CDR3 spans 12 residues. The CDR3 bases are TGTGCCAGCAGTTTAGTCGGTTACGAGCAGTACTTC. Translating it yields CASSLVGYEQYF.

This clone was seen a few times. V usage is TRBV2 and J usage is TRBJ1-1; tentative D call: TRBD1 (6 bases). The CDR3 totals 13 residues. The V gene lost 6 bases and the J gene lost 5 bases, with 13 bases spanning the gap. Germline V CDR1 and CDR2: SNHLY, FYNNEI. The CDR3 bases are TGTGCCAGCAGAGCCCAAGGGACAACTGAAGCTTTCTTT. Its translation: CASRAQGTTEAFF.

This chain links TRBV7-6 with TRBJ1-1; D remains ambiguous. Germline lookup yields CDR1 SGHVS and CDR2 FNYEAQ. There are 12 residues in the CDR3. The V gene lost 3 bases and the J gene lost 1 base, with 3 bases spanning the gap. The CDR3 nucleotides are TGTGCCAGCAGCTTGGAGAACACTGAAGCTTTCTTT. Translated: CASSLENTEAFF.

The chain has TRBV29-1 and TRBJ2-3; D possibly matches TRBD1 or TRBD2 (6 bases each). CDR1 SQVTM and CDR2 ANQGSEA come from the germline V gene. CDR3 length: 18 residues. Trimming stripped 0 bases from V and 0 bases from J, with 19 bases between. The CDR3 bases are TGCAGCGTTGAAGATCGGAGGGGGACATACCAAAGCACAGATACGCAGTATTTT. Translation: CSVEDRRGTYQSTDTQYF.

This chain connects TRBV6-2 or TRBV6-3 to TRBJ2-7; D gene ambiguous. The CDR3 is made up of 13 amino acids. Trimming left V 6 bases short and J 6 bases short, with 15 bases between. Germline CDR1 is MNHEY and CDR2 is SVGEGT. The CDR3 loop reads CASSLLVPAEQYF. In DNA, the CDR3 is TGTGCCAGCAGCTTACTCGTCCCGGCCGAGCAGTACTTC.

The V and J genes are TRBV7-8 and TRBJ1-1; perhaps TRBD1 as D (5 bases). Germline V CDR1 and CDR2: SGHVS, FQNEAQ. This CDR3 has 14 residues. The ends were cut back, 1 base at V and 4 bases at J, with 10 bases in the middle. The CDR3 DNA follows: TGTGCCAGCAGCTTAGGGGGAGGGGCCACTGAAGCTTTCTTT. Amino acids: CASSLGGGATEAFF.

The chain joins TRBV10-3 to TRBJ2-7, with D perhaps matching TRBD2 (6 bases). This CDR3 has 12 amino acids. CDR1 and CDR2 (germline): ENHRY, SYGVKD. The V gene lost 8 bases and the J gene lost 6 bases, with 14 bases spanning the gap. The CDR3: CAIHNGGVEQYF. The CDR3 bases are TGTGCCATCCATAACGGGGGTGTCGAGCAGTACTTC.

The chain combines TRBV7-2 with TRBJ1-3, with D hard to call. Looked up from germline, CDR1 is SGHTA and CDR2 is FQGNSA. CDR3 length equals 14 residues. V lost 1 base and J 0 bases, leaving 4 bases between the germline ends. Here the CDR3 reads CASSLGPSGNTIYF. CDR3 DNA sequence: TGTGCCAGCAGCTTAGGGCCCTCTGGAAACACCATATATTTT.